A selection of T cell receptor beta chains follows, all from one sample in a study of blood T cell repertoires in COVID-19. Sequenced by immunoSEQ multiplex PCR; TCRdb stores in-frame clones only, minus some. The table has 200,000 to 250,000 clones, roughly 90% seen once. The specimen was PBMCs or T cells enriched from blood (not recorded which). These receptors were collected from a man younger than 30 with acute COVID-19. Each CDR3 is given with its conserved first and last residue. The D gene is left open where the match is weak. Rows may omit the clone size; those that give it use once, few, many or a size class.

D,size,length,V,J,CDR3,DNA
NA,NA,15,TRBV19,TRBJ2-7,CASSATGLPPYEQYF,TGTGCCAGTAGTGCTACCGGACTTCCCCCTTACGAGCAGTACTTC
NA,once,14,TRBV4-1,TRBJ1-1,CASSLTTLNTEAFF,TGCGCCAGCAGCCTTACGACACTGAACACTGAAGCTTTCTTT
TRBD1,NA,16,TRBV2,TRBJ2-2,CASSEDRGLGTGELFF,TGTGCCAGCAGTGAGGACAGGGGGCTGGGCACCGGGGAGCTGTTTTTT
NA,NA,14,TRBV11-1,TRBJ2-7,CASSQQQASYEQYF,TGTGCCAGCAGCCAACAACAGGCATCCTACGAGCAGTACTTC
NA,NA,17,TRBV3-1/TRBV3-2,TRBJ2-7,CASSQNREPIASYEQYF,TGTGCCAGCAGCCAGAACAGGGAGCCTATTGCCTCCTACGAGCAGTACTTC
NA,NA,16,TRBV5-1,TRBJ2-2,CASSLYSAGNTGELFF,TGCGCCAGCAGCTTGTACTCGGCAGGGAACACCGGGGAGCTGTTTTTT
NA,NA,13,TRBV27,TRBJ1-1,CASSLGGATEAFF,TGTGCCAGCAGTTTAGGCGGCGCCACTGAAGCTTTCTTT
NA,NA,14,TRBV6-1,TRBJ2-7,CASSEVDSSYEQYF,TGTGCCAGCAGTGAAGTTGACTCGTCCTACGAGCAGTACTTC
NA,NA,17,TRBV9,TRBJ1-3,CASSGNPVQGAERTIYF,TGTGCCAGCAGCGGAAACCCGGTACAGGGTGCCGAAAGGACCATATATTTT
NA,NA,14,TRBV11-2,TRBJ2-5,CASGLSRGQETQYF,TGTGCCAGCGGGCTGAGCCGGGGGCAAGAGACCCAGTACTTC
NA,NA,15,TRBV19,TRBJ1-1,CASSIATILNTEAFF,TGTGCCAGTAGTATAGCGACTATACTTAACACTGAAGCTTTCTTT
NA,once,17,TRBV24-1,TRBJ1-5,CATSDGQGTFSNQPQHF,TGTGCCACCAGTGATGGGCAGGGCACTTTTAGCAATCAGCCCCAGCATTTT
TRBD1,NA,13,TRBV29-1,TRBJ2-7,CSVEVGDSYEQYF,TGCAGCGTTGAGGTTGGGGACAGCTACGAGCAGTACTTC
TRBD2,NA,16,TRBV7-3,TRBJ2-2,CASSTPSGSGTGELFF,TGTGCCAGCAGCACCCCTAGCGGGAGCGGAACCGGGGAGCTGTTTTTT
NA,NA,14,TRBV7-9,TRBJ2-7,CASSAQDDRYEQYF,TGTGCCAGCAGCGCCCAAGACGACAGATACGAGCAGTACTTC
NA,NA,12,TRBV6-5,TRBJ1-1,CASSYDQGTAFF,TGTGCCAGCAGTTACGACCAGGGTACGGCTTTCTTT
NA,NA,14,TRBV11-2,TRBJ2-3,CASSYSIGTDTQYF,TGTGCCAGCAGTTACTCAATCGGCACAGATACGCAGTATTTT